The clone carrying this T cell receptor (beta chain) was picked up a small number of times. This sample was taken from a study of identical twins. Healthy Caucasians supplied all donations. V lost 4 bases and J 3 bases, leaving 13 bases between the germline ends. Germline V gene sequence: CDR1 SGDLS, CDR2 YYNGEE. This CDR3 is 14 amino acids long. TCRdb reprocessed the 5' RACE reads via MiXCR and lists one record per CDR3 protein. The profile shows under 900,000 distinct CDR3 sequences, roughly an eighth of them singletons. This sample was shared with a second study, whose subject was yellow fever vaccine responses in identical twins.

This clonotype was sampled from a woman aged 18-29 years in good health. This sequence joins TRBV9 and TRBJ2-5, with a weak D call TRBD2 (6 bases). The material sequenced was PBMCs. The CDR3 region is CASSTSGTEETQYF. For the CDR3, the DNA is TGTGCCAGCAGCACCTCCGGGACTGAAGAGACCCAGTACTTC.